This T cell receptor beta chain was identified during a study of T cell responses to AZD1222 COVID-19 vaccine. Here immunoSEQ multiplex PCR was the method, and the copy in TCRdb shows in-frame clones only, minus some. The sample lists 200,000 to 250,000 clones; 90% to 95% were seen once. Regarding this clone: Its antigen is currently unknown.

General study points: The peak T cell response came first, and repertoires were sampled only after it.

With 1 base removed from V and 3 bases from J, the gap between germline ends came to 16 bases. The CDR3 runs to 16 residues. Per germline, CDR1 MGHRA and CDR2 YSYEKL. The sequences come from peripheral blood, collected 28 days after the second dose of the MenACWY control vaccine. V gene TRBV4-1 combines with J gene TRBJ2-7; no reliable D call. The sequence was collected from an adult who received the MenACWY meningococcal vaccine as a control. This CDR3 reads CASSQGPVDTSYEQYF. Written as DNA, the CDR3 is TGCGCCAGCAGCCAAGGGCCAGTGGATACGAGCTACGAGCAGTACTTC.